These 2 T cell receptor beta chains were all obtained from the same sample, sequenced in a study of blood T cell repertoires in COVID-19. Sequencing used immunoSEQ multiplex PCR; TCRdb keeps in-frame clones, though not all of them. The profile covers about 400,000 clones, with approximately 90% appearing a single time and approximately 2% taken by the ten largest. The specimen was PBMCs or T cells enriched from blood (not recorded which). The receptors stem from a woman in her late teens or twenties with acute COVID-19.

The V gene is TRBV7-9, the J gene TRBJ1-2; 8 nucleotides line up with TRBD1. Germline CDR1 SEHNR, CDR2 FQNEAQ (reference sequence). With V trimmed by 4 bases and J by 3 bases, 4 bases remained unmatched. The CDR3 extends over 14 amino acids. Here the CDR3 reads CASSSLTGDYGYTF. As DNA, the CDR3 is TGTGCCAGCAGCTCCCTGACAGGGGACTATGGCTACACCTTC.

The gene calls are TRBV10-1 and TRBJ1-5; D uncertain. This CDR3 region has 13 residues. CDR1 and CDR2 (germline): WNHNN, SYGVQD (reference sequence). The ends were cut back, 4 bases at V and 9 bases at J, with 13 bases in the middle. The DNA for the CDR3 is TGCGCCAGCAGTGGTGGGCCTCTGGGGCCCCAGCATTTT. As protein: CASSGGPLGPQHF.